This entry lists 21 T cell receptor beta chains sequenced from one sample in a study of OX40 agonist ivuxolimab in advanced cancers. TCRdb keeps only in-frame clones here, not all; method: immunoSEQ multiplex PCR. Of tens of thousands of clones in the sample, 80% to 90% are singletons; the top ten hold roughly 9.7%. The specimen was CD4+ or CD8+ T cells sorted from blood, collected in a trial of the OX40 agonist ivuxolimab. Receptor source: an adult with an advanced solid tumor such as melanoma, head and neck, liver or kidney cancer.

The CDR3 loop reads CASSIQTGAHYEQYF. The CDR3 coding sequence is TGTGCCAGCAGCATCCAGACAGGGGCCCACTACGAGCAGTACTTC. This chain joins TRBV5-6 and TRBJ2-7, with 8 bases lining up with TRBD1. This CDR3 has 15 amino acids. With V trimmed by 4 bases and J by 3 bases, 9 bases remained unmatched. Germline values: CDR1 SGHDT, CDR2 YYEEEE.

In nucleotides, the CDR3 is TGTGCCATCAGTGAGACCTTATTAGGGGCTTTCTTT. Encoded protein: CAISETLLGAFF. The chain links TRBV10-3 to TRBJ1-1; D is unclear. V was pared by 2 bases and J by 11 bases, with 12 bases between. Germline CDR1 and CDR2: ENHRY and SYGVKD. The CDR3 runs to 12 residues.

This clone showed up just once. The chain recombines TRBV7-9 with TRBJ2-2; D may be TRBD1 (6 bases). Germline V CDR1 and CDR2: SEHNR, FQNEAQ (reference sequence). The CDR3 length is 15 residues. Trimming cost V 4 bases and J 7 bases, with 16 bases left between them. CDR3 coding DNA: TGTGCCAGCAGCTATCAGCAGGGGTCGGTCGGGGAGCTGTTTTTT. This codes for CASSYQQGSVGELFF.

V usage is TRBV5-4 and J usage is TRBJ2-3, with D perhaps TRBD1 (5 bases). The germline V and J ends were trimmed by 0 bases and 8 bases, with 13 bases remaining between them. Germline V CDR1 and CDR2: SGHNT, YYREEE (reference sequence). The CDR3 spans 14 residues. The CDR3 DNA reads TGTGCCAGCAGCTTGGTGCAGGGCTCAGGTACGCAGTATTTT. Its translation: CASSLVQGSGTQYF.

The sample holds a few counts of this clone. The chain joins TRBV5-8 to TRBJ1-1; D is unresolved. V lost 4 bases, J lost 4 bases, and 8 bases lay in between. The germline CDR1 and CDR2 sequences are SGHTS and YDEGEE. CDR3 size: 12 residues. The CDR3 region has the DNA TGTGCCAGCAGCACCCCCGGCACTGAAGCTTTCTTT. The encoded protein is CASSTPGTEAFF.

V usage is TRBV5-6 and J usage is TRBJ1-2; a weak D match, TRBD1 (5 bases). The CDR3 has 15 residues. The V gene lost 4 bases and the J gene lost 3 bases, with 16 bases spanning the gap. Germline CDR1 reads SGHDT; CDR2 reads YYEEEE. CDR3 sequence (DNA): TGTGCCAGCAGCCTCCTTCAGGGCATCTACTATGGCTACACCTTC. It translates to CASSLLQGIYYGYTF.

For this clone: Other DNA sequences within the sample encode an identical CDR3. The CDR3 sequence is CASSPGTGGTYEQYF. DNA for the CDR3: TGTGCCAGTAGTCCAGGGACAGGAGGTACCTACGAGCAGTACTTC. The chain joins TRBV19 to TRBJ2-7; 8 nucleotides agree with TRBD1. Unmatched junction bases numbered 8, after V lost 5 bases and J lost 2 bases. CDR1 is LNHDA and CDR2 is SQIVND in the germline V gene (reference sequence). The CDR3 contains 15 residues.

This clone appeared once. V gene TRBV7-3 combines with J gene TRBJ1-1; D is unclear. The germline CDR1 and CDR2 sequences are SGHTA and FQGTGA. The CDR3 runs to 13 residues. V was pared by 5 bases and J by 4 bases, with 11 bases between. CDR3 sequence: CASSRTGGTEAFF. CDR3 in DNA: TGTGCCAGCAGCAGGACCGGCGGCACTGAAGCTTTCTTT.

The CDR3 is CASSWDGPRSYEQYF. The CDR3 region has the DNA TGTGCCAGCAGTTGGGACGGGCCTAGGTCCTACGAGCAGTACTTC. V gene TRBV27 combines with J gene TRBJ2-7, with D perhaps being TRBD1 or TRBD2 (5 bases each). CDR1 is MNHEY, CDR2 SMNVEV, per germline (reference sequence). The CDR3 sequence is 15 residues long. V was cut by 4 bases and J by 1 base, with 14 bases left in between.

The CDR3 nucleotides are TGTGCCAGCAGCTCACCCGGGACTAGCGGGAGGAAGACTTGGGAGCAGTACTTC. This encodes CASSSPGTSGRKTWEQYF. J is TRBJ2-7 and V is TRBV7-8; TRBD2 matches 15 bases. The V gene's germline CDR1 is SGHVS and CDR2 FQNEAQ. This CDR3 region has 18 residues. V was clipped by 4 bases and J by 7 bases; unmatched bases: 14.

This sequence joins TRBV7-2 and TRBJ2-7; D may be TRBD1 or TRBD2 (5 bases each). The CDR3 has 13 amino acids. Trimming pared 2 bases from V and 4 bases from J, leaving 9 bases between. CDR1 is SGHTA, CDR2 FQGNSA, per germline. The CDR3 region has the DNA TGTGCCAGCAGCTTATTTGGGGGATACGAGCAGTACTTC. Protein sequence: CASSLFGGYEQYF.

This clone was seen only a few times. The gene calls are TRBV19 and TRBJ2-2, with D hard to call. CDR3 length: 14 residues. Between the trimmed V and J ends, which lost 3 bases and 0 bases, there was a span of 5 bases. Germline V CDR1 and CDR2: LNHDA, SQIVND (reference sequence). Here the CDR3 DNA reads TGTGCCAGTAGTATGGCATCGAACACCGGGGAGCTGTTTTTT. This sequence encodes CASSMASNTGELFF.

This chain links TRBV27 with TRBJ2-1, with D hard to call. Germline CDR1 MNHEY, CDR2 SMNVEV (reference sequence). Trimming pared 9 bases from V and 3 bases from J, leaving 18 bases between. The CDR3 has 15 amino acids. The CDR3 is CASTQSPLNYNEQFF. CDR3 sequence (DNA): TGTGCCAGTACCCAAAGCCCCCTAAACTACAATGAGCAGTTCTTC.

CDR3 sequence (DNA): TGTGCCACCAGCAGAGAACCTAGCGGCCACGAGCAGTACTTC. Amino acids: CATSREPSGHEQYF. This chain joins TRBV15 and TRBJ2-7; TRBD2 matches at 7 bases. V gave up 0 bases and J gave up 5 bases; unmatched junction bases: 4. Germline CDR1 LNHNV, CDR2 YYDKDF (reference sequence). This CDR3 contains 14 residues.

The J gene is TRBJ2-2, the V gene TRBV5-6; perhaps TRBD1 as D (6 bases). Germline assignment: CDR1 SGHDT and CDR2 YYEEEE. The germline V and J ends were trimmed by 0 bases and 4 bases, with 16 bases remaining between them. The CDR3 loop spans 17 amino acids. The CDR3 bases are TGTGCCAGCAGCTTGGGCGACTCAGGGGTCGTCACCGGGGAGCTGTTTTTT. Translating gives CASSLGDSGVVTGELFF.

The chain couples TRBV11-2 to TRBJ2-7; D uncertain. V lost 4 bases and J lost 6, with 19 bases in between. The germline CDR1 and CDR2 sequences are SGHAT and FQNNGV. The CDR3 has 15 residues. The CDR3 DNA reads TGTGCCAGCAGCTCCCGCATCCGGCTGAGTAGCGAGCAGTACTTC. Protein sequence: CASSSRIRLSSEQYF.

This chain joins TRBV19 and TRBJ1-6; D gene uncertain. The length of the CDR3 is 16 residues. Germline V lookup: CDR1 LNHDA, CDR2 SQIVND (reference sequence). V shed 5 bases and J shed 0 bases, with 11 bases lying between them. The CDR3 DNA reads TGTGCCAGTAGTTCGGACCGGAGCTCCTATAATTCACCCCTCCACTTT. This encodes CASSSDRSSYNSPLHF.

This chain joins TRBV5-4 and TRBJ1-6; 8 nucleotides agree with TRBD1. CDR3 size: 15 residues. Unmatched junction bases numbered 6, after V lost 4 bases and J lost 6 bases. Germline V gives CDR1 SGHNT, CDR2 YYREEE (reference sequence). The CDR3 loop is CASSPRTGSNSPLHF. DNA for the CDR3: TGTGCCAGCAGCCCTCGGACAGGGAGTAATTCACCCCTCCACTTT.

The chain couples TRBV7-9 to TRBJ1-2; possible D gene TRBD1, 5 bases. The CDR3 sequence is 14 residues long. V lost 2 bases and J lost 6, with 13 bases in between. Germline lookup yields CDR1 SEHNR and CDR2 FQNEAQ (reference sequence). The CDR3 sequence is CASSLYGRVNGYTF. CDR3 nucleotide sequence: TGTGCCAGCAGCTTATACGGCAGGGTCAATGGCTACACCTTC.

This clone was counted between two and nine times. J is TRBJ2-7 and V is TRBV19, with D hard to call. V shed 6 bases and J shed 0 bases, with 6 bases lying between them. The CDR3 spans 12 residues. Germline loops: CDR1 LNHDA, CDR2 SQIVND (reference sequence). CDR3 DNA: TGTGCCAGTAGCGCGGACTCCTACGAGCAGTACTTC. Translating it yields CASSADSYEQYF.

The CDR3 bases are TGTGCCAGCAGCTTAGGTGACAGCTATGGCTACACCTTC. Protein sequence: CASSLGDSYGYTF. J is TRBJ1-2 and V is TRBV7-9; perhaps TRBD1 as D (5 bases). CDR1 SEHNR and CDR2 FQNEAQ come from the germline V gene (reference sequence). The CDR3 contains 13 residues. V lost 1 base to trimming and J lost 4 bases, with 7 bases between them.